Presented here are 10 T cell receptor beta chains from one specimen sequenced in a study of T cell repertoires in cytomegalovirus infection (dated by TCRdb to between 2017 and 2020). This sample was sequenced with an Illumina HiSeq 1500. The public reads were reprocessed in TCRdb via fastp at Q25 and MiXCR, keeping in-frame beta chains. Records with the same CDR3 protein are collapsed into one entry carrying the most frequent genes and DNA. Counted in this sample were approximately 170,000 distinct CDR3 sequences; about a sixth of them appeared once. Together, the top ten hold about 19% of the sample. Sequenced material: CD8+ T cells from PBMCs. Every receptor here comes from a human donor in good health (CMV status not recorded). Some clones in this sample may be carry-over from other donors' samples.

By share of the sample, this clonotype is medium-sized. The CDR3 coding sequence is TGTGCCAGCAGCCCTAGAGTGGGGAACACCGGGGAGCTGTTTTTT. Amino acid sequence: CASSPRVGNTGELFF. The rearrangement joins TRBV7-6 to TRBJ2-2; the D is unclear. The CDR3 is 15 amino acids. CDR1 and CDR2 from the germline V gene are SGHVS and FNYEAQ. Trimming took off 5 bases at V and 1 base at J, with 11 bases between the two ends.

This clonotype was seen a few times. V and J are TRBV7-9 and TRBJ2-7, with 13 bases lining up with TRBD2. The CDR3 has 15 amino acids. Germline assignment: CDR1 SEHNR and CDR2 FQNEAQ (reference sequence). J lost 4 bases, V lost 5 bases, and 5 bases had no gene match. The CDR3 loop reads CASSPQGLAGYEQYF. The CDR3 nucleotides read TGTGCCAGCAGCCCTCAGGGACTAGCGGGATACGAGCAGTACTTC.

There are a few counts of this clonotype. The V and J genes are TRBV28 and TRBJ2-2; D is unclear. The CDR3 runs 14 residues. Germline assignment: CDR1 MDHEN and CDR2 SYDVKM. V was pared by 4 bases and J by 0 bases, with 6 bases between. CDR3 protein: CASSWQTNTGELFF. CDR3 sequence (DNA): TGTGCCAGCAGTTGGCAAACGAACACCGGGGAGCTGTTTTTT.

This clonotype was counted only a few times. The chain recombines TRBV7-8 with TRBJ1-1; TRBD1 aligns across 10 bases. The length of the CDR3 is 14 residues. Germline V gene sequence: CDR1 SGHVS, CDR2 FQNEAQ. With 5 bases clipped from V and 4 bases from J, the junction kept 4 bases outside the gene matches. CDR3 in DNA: TGTGCCAGCAGCCCCAGGACAGGGGGCACTGAAGCTTTCTTT. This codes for CASSPRTGGTEAFF. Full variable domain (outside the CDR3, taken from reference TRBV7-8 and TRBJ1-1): GAGVSQSPRYKVAKRGQDVALRCDPISGHVSLFWYQQALGQGPEFLTYFQNEAQLDKSGLPSDRFFAERPEGSVSTLKIQRTQQEDSAVYLCASSPRTGGTEAFFGQGTRLTVV.

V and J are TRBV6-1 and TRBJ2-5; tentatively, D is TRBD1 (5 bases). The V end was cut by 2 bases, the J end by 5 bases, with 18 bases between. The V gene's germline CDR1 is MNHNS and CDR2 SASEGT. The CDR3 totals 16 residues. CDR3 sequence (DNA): TGTGCCAGCAGTGAACGGCAGGGTCCTAAAAGGGAGACCCAGTACTTC. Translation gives CASSERQGPKRETQYF.

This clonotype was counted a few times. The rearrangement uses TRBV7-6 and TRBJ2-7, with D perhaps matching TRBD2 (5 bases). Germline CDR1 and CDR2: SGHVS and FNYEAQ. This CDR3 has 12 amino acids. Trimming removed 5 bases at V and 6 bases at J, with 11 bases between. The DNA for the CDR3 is TGTGCCAGCAGCGACCGGGGTTCCGAGCAGTACTTC. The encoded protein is CASSDRGSEQYF. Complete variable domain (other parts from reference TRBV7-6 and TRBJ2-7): GAGVSQSPRYKVTKRGQDVALRCDPISGHVSLYWYRQALGQGPEFLTYFNYEAQQDKSGLPNDRFSAERPEGSISTLTIQRTEQRDSAMYRCASSDRGSEQYFGPGTRLTVT.

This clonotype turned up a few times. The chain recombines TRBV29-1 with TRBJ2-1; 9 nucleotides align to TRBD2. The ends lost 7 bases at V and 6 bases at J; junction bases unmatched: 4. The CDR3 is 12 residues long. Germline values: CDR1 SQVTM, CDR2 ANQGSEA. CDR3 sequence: CSGSGRANEQFF. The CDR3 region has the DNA TGCAGCGGTAGCGGGAGAGCCAATGAGCAGTTCTTC.

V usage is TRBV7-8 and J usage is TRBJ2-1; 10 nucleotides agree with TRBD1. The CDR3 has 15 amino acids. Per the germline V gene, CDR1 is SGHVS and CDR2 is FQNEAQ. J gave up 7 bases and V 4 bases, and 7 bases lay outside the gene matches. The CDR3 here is CASSSGTGVMNEQFF. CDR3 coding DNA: TGTGCCAGCAGCTCCGGGACAGGGGTTATGAATGAGCAGTTCTTC. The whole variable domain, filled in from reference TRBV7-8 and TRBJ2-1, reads GAGVSQSPRYKVAKRGQDVALRCDPISGHVSLFWYQQALGQGPEFLTYFQNEAQLDKSGLPSDRFFAERPEGSVSTLKIQRTQQEDSAVYLCASSSGTGVMNEQFFGPGTRLTVL.

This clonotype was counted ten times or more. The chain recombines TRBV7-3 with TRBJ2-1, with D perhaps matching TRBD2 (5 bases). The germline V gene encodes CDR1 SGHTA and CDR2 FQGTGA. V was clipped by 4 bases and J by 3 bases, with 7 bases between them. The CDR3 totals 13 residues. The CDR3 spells CASSSTSYNEQFF. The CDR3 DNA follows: TGTGCCAGCAGCTCAACTAGCTACAATGAGCAGTTCTTC.

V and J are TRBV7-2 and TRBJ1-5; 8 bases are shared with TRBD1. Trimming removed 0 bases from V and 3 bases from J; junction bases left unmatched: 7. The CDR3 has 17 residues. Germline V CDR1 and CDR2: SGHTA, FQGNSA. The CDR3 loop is CASSLAGGDRFNQPQHF. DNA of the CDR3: TGTGCCAGCAGCTTAGCAGGGGGGGACAGGTTCAATCAGCCCCAGCATTTT.